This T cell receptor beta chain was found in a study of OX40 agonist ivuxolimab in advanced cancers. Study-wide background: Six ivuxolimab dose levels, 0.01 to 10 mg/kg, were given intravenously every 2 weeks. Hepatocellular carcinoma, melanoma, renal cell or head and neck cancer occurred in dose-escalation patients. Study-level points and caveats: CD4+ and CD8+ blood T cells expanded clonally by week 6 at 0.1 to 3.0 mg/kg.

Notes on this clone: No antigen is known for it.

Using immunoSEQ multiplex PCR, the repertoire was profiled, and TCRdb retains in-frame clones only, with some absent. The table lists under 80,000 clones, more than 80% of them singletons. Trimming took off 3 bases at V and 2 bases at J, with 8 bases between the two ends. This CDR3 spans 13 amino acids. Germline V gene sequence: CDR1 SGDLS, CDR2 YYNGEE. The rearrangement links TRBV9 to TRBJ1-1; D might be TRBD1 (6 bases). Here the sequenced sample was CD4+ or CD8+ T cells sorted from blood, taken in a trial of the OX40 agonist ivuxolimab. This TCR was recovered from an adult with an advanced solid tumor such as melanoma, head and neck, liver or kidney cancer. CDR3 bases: TGTGCCAGCAGCGGGACAGTCAACACTGAAGCTTTCTTT. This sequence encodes CASSGTVNTEAFF.